A single sample is the source of the 25 T cell receptor beta chains below, sequenced in a study of blood T cell repertoires in COVID-19. TCRdb's copy holds only in-frame clones and misses some; the assay was immunoSEQ multiplex PCR. This table holds about 140,000 clones, around 86% found once. The sequenced sample was PBMCs or T cells enriched from blood (not recorded which). Every receptor here comes from a man aged 45-60 years who had recovered from COVID-19.

The V and J genes are TRBV28 and TRBJ1-2, with D tentatively TRBD1 (6 bases). Germline values: CDR1 MDHEN, CDR2 SYDVKM. This CDR3 is built from 13 residues. Trimming took 5 bases from V and 8 from J, leaving 15 bases between them. The CDR3 loop reads CASSVGQGRGYTF. The CDR3 DNA reads as TGTGCCAGCAGTGTGGGGCAGGGGCGCGGCTACACCTTC.

The DNA of the CDR3 is TGTGCCAGCACCCGACAGCGGGGGAAAAACTATGGCTACACCTTC. Its protein product is CASTRQRGKNYGYTF. The chain couples TRBV28 to TRBJ1-2, with D perhaps matching TRBD1 (5 bases). Germline CDR1 reads MDHEN; CDR2 reads SYDVKM. The CDR3 is 15 residues long. The ends were cut back, 7 bases at V and 2 bases at J, with 17 bases in the middle.

This chain links TRBV19 with TRBJ1-6, with D maybe TRBD1 (5 bases). Germline assignment: CDR1 LNHDA and CDR2 SQIVND (reference sequence). Trimming took 9 bases from V and 4 from J, leaving 25 bases between them. The CDR3 runs 18 residues. CDR3 sequence: CASDPWGGSYRYNSPLHF. CDR3 coding DNA: TGTGCCAGCGACCCCTGGGGCGGTTCGTATCGATATAATTCACCCCTCCACTTT. Filled out from reference TRBV19 and TRBJ1-6, the complete variable domain reads DGGITQSPKYLFRKEGQNVTLSCEQNLNHDAMYWYRQDPGQGLRLIYYSQIVNDFQKGDIAEGYSVSREKKESFPLTVTSAQKNPTAFYLCASDPWGGSYRYNSPLHFGNGTRLTVT.

This clone was picked up one time. The rearrangement joins TRBV2 to TRBJ1-5; no reliable D call. The CDR3 contains 14 residues. Deletions cut 4 bases from V and 3 bases from J, with 10 bases between. Germline V gives CDR1 SNHLY, CDR2 FYNNEI. DNA for the CDR3: TGTGCCAGCAGTGGAACGGGTTTCAATCAGCCCCAGCATTTT. Translation: CASSGTGFNQPQHF.

The rearrangement links TRBV7-2 to TRBJ1-6; 7 bases fit TRBD1. Germline CDR1 and CDR2: SGHTA and FQGNSA. Trimming at V came to 4 bases and at J to 9 bases, leaving 6 bases not matched to a gene. The CDR3 sequence is 14 residues long. The CDR3 here is CASSSRQGSSPLHF. CDR3 nucleotides: TGTGCCAGCAGCTCACGACAGGGTAGTTCACCCCTCCACTTT.

This chain connects TRBV12-3 or TRBV12-4 to TRBJ2-3, with 7 nucleotides matching TRBD2. Unmatched junction bases numbered 9, after V lost 3 bases and J lost 12 bases. The CDR3 extends over 13 amino acids. The CDR3 DNA follows: TGTGCCAGCAGTTTGCGGCCGGGACTACTTCAGTATTTT. The encoded protein is CASSLRPGLLQYF.

The V call is TRBV28, the J call TRBJ2-3; D remains unclear. CDR1 MDHEN and CDR2 SYDVKM come from the germline V gene. V was trimmed by 4 bases and J by 4 bases, leaving 15 bases between them. This CDR3 has 15 amino acids. CDR3 sequence (DNA): TGTGCCAGCAGTTCACGCCGTTCGGGTTCAGATACGCAGTATTTT. Amino acids: CASSSRRSGSDTQYF.

J is TRBJ1-5 and V is TRBV2, with TRBD1 identical over 10 bases. The V gene end was trimmed by 2 bases and the J gene end by 0 bases; junction bases not matched to a gene: 1. Germline CDR1 and CDR2: SNHLY and FYNNEI. The CDR3 runs to 16 residues. The CDR3: CASSERTGGSNQPQHF. CDR3 DNA sequence: TGTGCCAGCAGTGAACGGACAGGGGGTAGCAATCAGCCCCAGCATTTT.

The CDR3 nucleotides read TGTGCCAGCAGCGGTGGGACTAGGATCAAAAGTTTGCTGTACGTC. Its protein is CASSGGTRIKSLLYV. The genes are TRBV7-9 and TRBJ2-7; 8 bases are a match to TRBD2. V gave up 5 bases and J gave up 12 bases; unmatched junction bases: 18. CDR1 is SEHNR, CDR2 FQNEAQ, per germline (reference sequence). The CDR3 consists of 15 residues.

The genes are TRBV27 and TRBJ1-2; 10 positions match TRBD1. The CDR3 extends over 14 amino acids. The V segment lost 7 bases and the J segment 4 bases; nucleotides outside the gene matches: 6. CDR1 and CDR2 from the germline V gene are MNHEY and SMNVEV (reference sequence). CDR3 loop: CASKRDRGAYGYTF. The CDR3 DNA reads as TGTGCCAGCAAGAGGGACAGGGGCGCCTATGGCTACACCTTC.

A remark on this clone: One junction end does not reproduce the germline sequence, and a read error may be involved. V gene TRBV7-9 combines with J gene TRBJ1-5; 7 bases are shared with TRBD1. The CDR3 extends over 15 amino acids. Germline V gives CDR1 SEHNR, CDR2 FQNEAQ (reference sequence). The CDR3 spells CASSIAGGRNQPQHF. The DNA of the CDR3 is TGTGCCAGCAGCATAGCAGGGGGTCGCAATCAGCCCCAGCATTTT. Together with reference TRBV7-9 and TRBJ1-5, the CDR3 gives the full variable domain: DTGVSQNPRHKITKRGQNVTFRCDPISEHNRLYWYRQTLGQGPEFLTYFQNEAQLEKSRLLSDRFSAERPKGSFSTLEIQRTEQGDSAMYLCASSIAGGRNQPQHFGDGTRLSIL.

V is TRBV3-1 (or the pseudogene TRBV3-2) and J is TRBJ2-1; 11 bases are shared with TRBD2. With V trimmed by 4 bases and J by 10 bases, 9 bases remained unmatched. Looked up from germline, CDR1 is LGHDT and CDR2 is YNNKEL (reference sequence). The CDR3 has 15 residues. In DNA, the CDR3 is TGTGCCAGCAGCCCAATAGCGGGAGGGCCGTCGGAGCAGTTCTTC. Translated: CASSPIAGGPSEQFF.

The CDR3 coding sequence is TGTGCCAGCAGTTTAGCTAGCGGGAGGGCCAGGGAGACCCAGTACTTC. This sequence encodes CASSLASGRARETQYF. This rearrangement joins TRBV28 to TRBJ2-5; TRBD2 matches 12 bases. This CDR3 is built from 16 residues. V trimming: 2 bases; J trimming: 5 bases; junction bases outside the gene matches: 6. The germline V gene encodes CDR1 MDHEN and CDR2 SYDVKM.

The genes are TRBV2 and TRBJ1-6; D call uncertain. Trimming left V 6 bases short and J 0 bases short, with 15 bases between. Germline loops: CDR1 SNHLY, CDR2 FYNNEI. The CDR3 spans 17 residues. CDR3 amino acids: CASSVPQSSSYNSPLHF. The CDR3 DNA sequence: TGTGCCAGCAGCGTTCCTCAAAGTAGCTCCTATAATTCACCCCTCCACTTT.

This chain uses TRBV5-6 with TRBJ1-5; 7 positions agree with TRBD1. CDR3 length: 17 residues. Losses at the gene ends were 4 bases for V and 1 base for J; bases not matched to a gene: 11. The germline CDR1 and CDR2 sequences are SGHDT and YYEEEE. CDR3 loop: CASSRQGGRYSNQPQHF. CDR3 nucleotide sequence: TGTGCCAGCAGCAGACAGGGTGGGCGGTACAGCAATCAGCCCCAGCATTTT.

The CDR3: CAISATGGAGTDTQYF. The DNA for the CDR3 is TGTGCCATCAGCGCGACAGGGGGCGCTGGCACAGATACGCAGTATTTT. The chain carries TRBV10-3 and TRBJ2-3, with TRBD1 identical over 10 bases. V shed 6 bases and J 1 base; nucleotides not matched to a gene: 7. Germline values: CDR1 ENHRY, CDR2 SYGVKD. This CDR3 comprises 16 residues.

This clone was counted between two and nine times. The genes are TRBV6-5 and TRBJ1-6; 7 bases line up with TRBD1. Germline V gene data show CDR1 as MNHEY and CDR2 as SVGAGI. Trimming at V came to 6 bases and at J to 14 bases, leaving 10 bases not matched to a gene. CDR3 length: 13 amino acids. The CDR3 sequence: CASSLDRVGALHF. The CDR3 nucleotides read TGTGCCAGCAGCCTAGACAGGGTAGGGGCCCTCCACTTT.

The DNA for the CDR3 is TGTGCCAGCAGCCCCCGACGGGATAACACTGAAGCTTTCTTT. Translation gives CASSPRRDNTEAFF. The chain uses TRBV11-2 and TRBJ1-1; unclear D gene. Germline V gives CDR1 SGHAT, CDR2 FQNNGV. Between the trimmed V and J ends, which lost 5 bases and 2 bases, there was a span of 12 bases. The length of the CDR3 is 14 residues.

The CDR3 DNA reads as TGTGCCAGCAGTTTATCCTCCGGGACAGGGATTTACGAGCAGTACTTC. Translation gives CASSLSSGTGIYEQYF. V and J are TRBV27 and TRBJ2-7; 9 positions match TRBD1. CDR3 length: 16 residues. V trimming: 0 bases; J trimming: 4 bases; junction bases outside the gene matches: 7. Per germline, CDR1 MNHEY and CDR2 SMNVEV (reference sequence).

The rearrangement joins TRBV10-3 to TRBJ1-5, with a tentative D call TRBD1 (5 bases). This CDR3 contains 15 residues. The V end was cut by 4 bases, the J end by 5 bases, with 15 bases between. CDR1 ENHRY and CDR2 SYGVKD come from the germline V gene. DNA of the CDR3: TGTGCCATCAGTGGTGGGGCGACCCGGGATCAGCCCCAGCATTTT. This encodes CAISGGATRDQPQHF.

The J gene is TRBJ1-2, the V gene TRBV25-1; TRBD1 matches 7 bases. CDR3 length: 16 amino acids. Unmatched junction bases numbered 4, after V lost 0 bases and J lost 0 bases. CDR1 and CDR2 (germline): MGHDK, SYGVNS. The DNA of the CDR3 is TGTGCCAGCAGTGAATATCATGGGACAGCTAACTATGGCTACACCTTC. Its translation is CASSEYHGTANYGYTF.

J is TRBJ2-2 and V is TRBV19; D possibly corresponds to TRBD1 (6 bases). Trimming took off 5 bases at V and 2 bases at J, with 12 bases between the two ends. Germline CDR1 and CDR2: LNHDA and SQIVND (reference sequence). The CDR3 length is 15 residues. As DNA, the CDR3 is TGTGCCAGTAGTCAGTCAGGGGTAAACACCGGGGAGCTGTTTTTT. Encoded protein: CASSQSGVNTGELFF. Looking up the rest from reference TRBV19 and TRBJ2-2 gives the full variable domain: DGGITQSPKYLFRKEGQNVTLSCEQNLNHDAMYWYRQDPGQGLRLIYYSQIVNDFQKGDIAEGYSVSREKKESFPLTVTSAQKNPTAFYLCASSQSGVNTGELFFGEGSRLTVL.

This chain uses TRBV5-1 with TRBJ1-1, with 8 bases matching TRBD1. The ends lost 5 bases at V and 4 bases at J; junction bases unmatched: 7. The CDR3 covers 14 residues. Germline values: CDR1 SGHRS, CDR2 YFSETQ. The CDR3, as DNA: TGCGCCAGCAGTTCTACTACAGGGGGCACTGAAGCTTTCTTT. It specifies CASSSTTGGTEAFF. Filled out from reference TRBV5-1 and TRBJ1-1, the complete variable domain reads KAGVTQTPRYLIKTRGQQVTLSCSPISGHRSVSWYQQTPGQGLQFLFEYFSETQRNKGNFPGRFSGRQFSNSRSEMNVSTLELGDSALYLCASSSTTGGTEAFFGQGTRLTVV.

The genes are TRBV4-1 and TRBJ2-5; D is possibly TRBD1 (5 bases). Trimming took 0 bases from V and 6 from J, leaving 5 bases between them. In germline, CDR1 is MGHRA, CDR2 YSYEKL. The CDR3 extends over 12 amino acids. The CDR3 spells CASSQEGQTQYF. CDR3 sequence (DNA): TGCGCCAGCAGCCAAGAGGGGCAGACCCAGTACTTC.

The chain combines TRBV11-3 with TRBJ2-3; possible D gene TRBD1, 6 bases. The CDR3 extends over 14 amino acids. CDR1 and CDR2 (germline): SGHNT, YENEEA. V shed 5 bases and J shed 0 bases, with 9 bases lying between them. The CDR3: CASSPGTSTDTQYF. CDR3 nucleotide sequence: TGTGCCAGCAGCCCAGGGACAAGCACAGATACGCAGTATTTT. Looking up the rest from reference TRBV11-3 and TRBJ2-3 gives the full variable domain: EAGVVQSPRYKIIEKKQPVAFWCNPISGHNTLYWYLQNLGQGPELLIRYENEEAVDDSQLPKDRFSAERLKGVDSTLKIQPAELGDSAVYLCASSPGTSTDTQYFGPGTRLTVL.